In this sample, the clone carrying this T cell receptor (beta chain) turned up once. The data stem from a study of T cell responses to AZD1222 COVID-19 vaccine. Libraries were prepared by immunoSEQ multiplex PCR; TCRdb keeps only in-frame clonotypes and omits some of them. The sample includes 100,000 to 150,000 clones, more than 65% of them seen just once. This CDR3 is 16 amino acids long. Per germline, CDR1 SGHTA and CDR2 FQGNSA. Trimming at V came to 4 bases and at J to 4 bases, leaving 6 bases not matched to a gene. The chain combines TRBV7-2 with TRBJ1-5, with 11 bases fitting TRBD1. The origin of this receptor is an adult who received the AZD1222 COVID-19 vaccine. This specimen was peripheral blood, taken 28 days after the second AZD1222 dose. This CDR3 is CASSSGDRGANQPQHF. The CDR3 nucleotides are TGTGCCAGCAGCTCCGGGGACAGGGGGGCGAATCAGCCCCAGCATTTT.